The present entry profiles one T cell receptor (beta chain) with its context. The target antigen is unknown. This CDR3 has 17 residues. The germline V gene has CDR1 SGDLS and CDR2 YYNGEE. Trimming removed 0 bases from V and 0 bases from J; junction bases left unmatched: 6. The data originate from a study of OX40 agonist ivuxolimab in advanced cancers. Looking at the study overall: An anti-OX40 (CD134) antibody with agonistic activity, ivuxolimab, was administered to patients. A mean age of roughly 60 years, range roughly 23 to 85, was recorded, and approximately 80% were male. The eligibility criteria allowed prior anti-PD-1, anti-PD-L1 or anti-CTLA-4 therapy, and about 40% had some.

TCRdb keeps only in-frame clones here, not all; method: immunoSEQ multiplex PCR. The sample carries 76,000 or so clones, 93% recorded once. Findings and limits, study-wide: Certain nonresponders likewise exhibited a low normalized T-cell clonal expansion.

The source is an adult with an advanced solid tumor such as melanoma, head and neck, liver or kidney cancer. Specimen: CD4+ or CD8+ T cells sorted from blood, collected in a trial of the OX40 agonist ivuxolimab. This chain uses TRBV9 with TRBJ2-1; 7 positions agree with TRBD2. CDR3 amino acids: CASSVEGLPSSYNEQFF. For the CDR3, the DNA is TGTGCCAGCAGCGTAGAGGGACTACCCAGCTCCTACAATGAGCAGTTCTTC. The whole variable domain, filled in from reference TRBV9 and TRBJ2-1, reads DSGVTQTPKHLITATGQRVTLRCSPRSGDLSVYWYQQSLDQGLQFLIQYYNGEERAKGNILERFSAQQFPDLHSELNLSSLELGDSALYFCASSVEGLPSSYNEQFFGPGTRLTVL.